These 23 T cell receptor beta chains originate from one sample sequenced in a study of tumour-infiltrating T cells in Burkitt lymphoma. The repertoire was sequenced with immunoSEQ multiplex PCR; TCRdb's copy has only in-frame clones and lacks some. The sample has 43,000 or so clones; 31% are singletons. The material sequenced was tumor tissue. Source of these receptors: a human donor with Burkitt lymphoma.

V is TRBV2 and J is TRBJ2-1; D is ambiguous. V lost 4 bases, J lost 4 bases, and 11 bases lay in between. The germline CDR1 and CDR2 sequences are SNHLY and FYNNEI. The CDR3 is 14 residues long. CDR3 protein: CASSGRTSYNEQFF. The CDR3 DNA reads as TGTGCCAGCAGTGGCCGGACGTCTTACAATGAGCAGTTCTTC.

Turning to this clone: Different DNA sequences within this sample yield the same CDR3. CDR3 protein: CASSQVTGGNTEAFF. CDR3 DNA: TGCGCCAGCAGCCAAGTTACAGGGGGGAACACTGAAGCTTTCTTT. This chain uses TRBV4-3 with TRBJ1-1; 8 bases match TRBD1. The CDR3 runs 15 residues. Germline V gene data show CDR1 as LGHNA and CDR2 as YSLEER. The junction had 2 bases not matched to a gene; V was cut back by 1 base and J by 1 base.

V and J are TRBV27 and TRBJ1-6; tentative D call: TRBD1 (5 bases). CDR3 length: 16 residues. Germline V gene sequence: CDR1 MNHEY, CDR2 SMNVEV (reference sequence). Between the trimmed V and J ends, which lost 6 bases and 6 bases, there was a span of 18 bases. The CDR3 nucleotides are TGTGCCAGCAGCCCAACAGGACCTAGGGGTAATTCACCCCTCCACTTT. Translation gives CASSPTGPRGNSPLHF.

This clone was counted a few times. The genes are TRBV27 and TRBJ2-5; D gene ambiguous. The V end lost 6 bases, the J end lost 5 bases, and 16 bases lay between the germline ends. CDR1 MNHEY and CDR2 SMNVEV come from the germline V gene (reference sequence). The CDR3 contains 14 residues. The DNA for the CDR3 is TGTGCCAGCAGCCGCCGGGCCTCCAGGGAGACCCAGTACTTC. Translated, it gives CASSRRASRETQYF.

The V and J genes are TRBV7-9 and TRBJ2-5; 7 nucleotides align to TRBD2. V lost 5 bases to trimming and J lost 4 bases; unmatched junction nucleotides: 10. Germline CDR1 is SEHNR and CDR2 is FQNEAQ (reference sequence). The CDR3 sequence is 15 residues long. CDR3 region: CASSVRTRGGETQYF. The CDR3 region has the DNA TGTGCCAGCAGCGTCAGGACTCGCGGGGGAGAGACCCAGTACTTC.

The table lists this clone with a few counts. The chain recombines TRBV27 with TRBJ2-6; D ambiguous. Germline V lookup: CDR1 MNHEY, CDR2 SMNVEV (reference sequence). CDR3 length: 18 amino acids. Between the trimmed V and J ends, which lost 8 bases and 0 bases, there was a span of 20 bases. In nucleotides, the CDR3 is TGTGCCAGCCTAGGGCTGGTTCAGGCTCGCTCTGGGGCCAACGTCCTGACTTTC. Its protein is CASLGLVQARSGANVLTF.

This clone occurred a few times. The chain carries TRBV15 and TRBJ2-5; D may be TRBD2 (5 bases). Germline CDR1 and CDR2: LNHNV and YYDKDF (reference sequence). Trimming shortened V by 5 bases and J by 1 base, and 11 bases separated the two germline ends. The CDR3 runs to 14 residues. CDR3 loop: CATSWELGQETQYF. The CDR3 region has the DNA TGTGCCACCAGCTGGGAGCTGGGCCAAGAGACCCAGTACTTC.

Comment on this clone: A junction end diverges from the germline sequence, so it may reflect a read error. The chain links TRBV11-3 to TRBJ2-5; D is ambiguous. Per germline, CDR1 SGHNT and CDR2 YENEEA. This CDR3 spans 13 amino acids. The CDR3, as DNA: TGTGCCAGCAGCTTAGCCCACCAGGAGACCCAGTACTTC. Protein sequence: CASSLAHQETQYF.

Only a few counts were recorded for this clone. DNA of the CDR3: TGTGCCAGTAGTTTCCGGACAGATCTAGATGAGCAGTTCTTC. As protein: CASSFRTDLDEQFF. V is TRBV19 and J is TRBJ2-1; TRBD1 might be the D (6 bases). The length of the CDR3 is 14 residues. CDR1 is LNHDA and CDR2 is SQIVND in the germline V gene (reference sequence). V lost 5 bases and J lost 8, with 16 bases in between.

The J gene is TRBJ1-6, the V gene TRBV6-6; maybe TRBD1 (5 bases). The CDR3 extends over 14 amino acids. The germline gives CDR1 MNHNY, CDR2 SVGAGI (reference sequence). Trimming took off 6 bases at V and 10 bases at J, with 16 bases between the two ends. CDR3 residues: CASREQATRSPLHF. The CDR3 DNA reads TGTGCCAGCAGAGAACAGGCTACCAGGTCACCCCTCCACTTT.

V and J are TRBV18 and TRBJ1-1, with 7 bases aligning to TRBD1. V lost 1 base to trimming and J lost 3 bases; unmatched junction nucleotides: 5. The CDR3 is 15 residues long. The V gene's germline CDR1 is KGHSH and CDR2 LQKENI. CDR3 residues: CASSPLGRGHTEAFF. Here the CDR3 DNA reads TGTGCCAGCTCACCACTCGGGAGGGGGCACACTGAAGCTTTCTTT.

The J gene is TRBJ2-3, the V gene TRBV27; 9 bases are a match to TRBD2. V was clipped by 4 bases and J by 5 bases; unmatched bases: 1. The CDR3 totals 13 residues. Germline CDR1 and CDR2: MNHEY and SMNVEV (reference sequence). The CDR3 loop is CASSWTSEDTQYF. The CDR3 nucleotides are TGTGCCAGCAGTTGGACTAGCGAAGATACGCAGTATTTT.

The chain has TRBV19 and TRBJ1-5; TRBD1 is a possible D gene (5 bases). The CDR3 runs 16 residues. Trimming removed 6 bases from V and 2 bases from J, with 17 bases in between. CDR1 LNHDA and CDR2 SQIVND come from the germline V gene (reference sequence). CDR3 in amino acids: CASSYLGDRGNQPQHF. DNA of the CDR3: TGTGCCAGTAGCTACCTGGGGGACCGGGGCAATCAGCCCCAGCATTTT. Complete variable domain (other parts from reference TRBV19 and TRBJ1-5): DGGITQSPKYLFRKEGQNVTLSCEQNLNHDAMYWYRQDPGQGLRLIYYSQIVNDFQKGDIAEGYSVSREKKESFPLTVTSAQKNPTAFYLCASSYLGDRGNQPQHFGDGTRLSIL.

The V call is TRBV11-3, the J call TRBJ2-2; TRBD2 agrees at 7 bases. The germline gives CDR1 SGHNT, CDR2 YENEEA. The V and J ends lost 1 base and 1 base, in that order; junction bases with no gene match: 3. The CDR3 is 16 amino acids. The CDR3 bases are TGTGCCAGCAGCTTAGGGGGGGGACTGAACACCGGGGAGCTGTTTTTT. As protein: CASSLGGGLNTGELFF.

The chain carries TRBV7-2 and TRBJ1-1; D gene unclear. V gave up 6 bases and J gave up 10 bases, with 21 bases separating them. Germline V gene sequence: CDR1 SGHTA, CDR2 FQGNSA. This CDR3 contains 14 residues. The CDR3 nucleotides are TGTGCCAGCAGATACAGTTCCTCAAACGAGGGAGCTTTCTTT. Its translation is CASRYSSSNEGAFF.

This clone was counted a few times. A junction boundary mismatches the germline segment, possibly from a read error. CDR3 loop: CASREDLSGPLHF. The CDR3 nucleotides are TGTGCCAGCCGTGAGGACCTAAGTGGGCCCCTCCACTTT. The chain uses TRBV25-1 and TRBJ1-6; the D is unclear. CDR1 MGHDK and CDR2 SYGVNS come from the germline V gene. CDR3 size: 13 residues.

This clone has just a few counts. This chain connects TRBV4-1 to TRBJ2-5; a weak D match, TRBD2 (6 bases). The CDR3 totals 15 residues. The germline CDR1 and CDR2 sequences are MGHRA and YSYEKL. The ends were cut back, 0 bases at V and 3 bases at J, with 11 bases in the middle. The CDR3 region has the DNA TGCGCCAGCAGCCAAGACGGTTCGGGAGAAGAGACCCAGTACTTC. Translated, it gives CASSQDGSGEETQYF.

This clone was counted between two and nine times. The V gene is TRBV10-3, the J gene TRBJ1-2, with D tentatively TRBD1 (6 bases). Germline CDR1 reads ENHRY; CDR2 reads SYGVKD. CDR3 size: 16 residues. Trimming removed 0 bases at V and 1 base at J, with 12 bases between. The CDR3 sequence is CAISESWQGFNYGYTF. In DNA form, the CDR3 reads TGTGCCATCAGTGAGTCGTGGCAGGGGTTTAACTATGGCTACACCTTC.

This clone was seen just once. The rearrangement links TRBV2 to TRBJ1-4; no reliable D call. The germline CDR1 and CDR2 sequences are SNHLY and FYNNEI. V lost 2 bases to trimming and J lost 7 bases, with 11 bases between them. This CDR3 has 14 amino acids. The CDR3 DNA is TGTGCCAGCAGTGAAAGGAGGGAGGGTGAAAAACTGTTTTTT. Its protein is CASSERREGEKLFF.

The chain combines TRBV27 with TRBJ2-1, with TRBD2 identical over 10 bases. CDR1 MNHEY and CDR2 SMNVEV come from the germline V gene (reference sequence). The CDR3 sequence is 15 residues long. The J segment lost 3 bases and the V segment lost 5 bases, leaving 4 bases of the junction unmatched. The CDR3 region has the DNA TGTGCCAGCAGTAGAGCGGGGGGGTTCTACAATGAGCAGTTCTTC. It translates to CASSRAGGFYNEQFF.

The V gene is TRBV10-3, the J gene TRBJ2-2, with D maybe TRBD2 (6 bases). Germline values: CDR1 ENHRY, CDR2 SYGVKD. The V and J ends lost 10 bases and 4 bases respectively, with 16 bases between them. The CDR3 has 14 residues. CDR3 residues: CATSSGEGTGELFF. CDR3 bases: TGTGCCACGAGTTCGGGGGAAGGCACCGGGGAGCTGTTTTTT.

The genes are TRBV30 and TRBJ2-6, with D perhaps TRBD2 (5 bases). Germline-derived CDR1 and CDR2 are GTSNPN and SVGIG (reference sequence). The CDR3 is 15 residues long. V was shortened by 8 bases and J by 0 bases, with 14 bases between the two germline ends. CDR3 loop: CAMMGAGSGANVLTF. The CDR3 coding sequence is TGTGCCATGATGGGAGCCGGCTCTGGGGCCAACGTCCTGACTTTC.

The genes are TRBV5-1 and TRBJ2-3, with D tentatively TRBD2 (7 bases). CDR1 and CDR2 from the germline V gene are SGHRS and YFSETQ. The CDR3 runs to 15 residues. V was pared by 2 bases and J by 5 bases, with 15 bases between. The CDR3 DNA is TGCGCCAGCAGCTTCATGGAGGGGGGGGAAGATACGCAGTATTTT. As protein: CASSFMEGGEDTQYF.